This TCR beta chain appears in the sequencing data of a study of human T cells and chemical hapten exposure (dated by TCRdb to the early 2020s). Background on the whole study: For sensitization, 2% DPC in acetone was applied to an approximately 2 cm by approximately 2 cm area of upper inner arm skin. Patients additionally received weekly therapeutic DPC doses to the scalp throughout the roughly 25-week study period. Patch testing was performed on the upper back with Finn chambers containing 0.01% DPC, and the patch tests were scored after 6 days according to International Contact Dermatitis Research Group standards. The patient cohort, mostly female, included alopecia areata with under or over 50% scalp involvement, alopecia totalis and alopecia universalis. Libraries were combined into a pool for sequencing, and differences in TCR yield between samples came mainly from small differences in library volumes within the pool. The study tracked peripheral blood TCR repertoire changes in vivo during primary and secondary sensitization to the hapten diphenylcyclopropenone (DPC) in alopecia patients. Blood samples were taken from patients before sensitization (week 0) and then at 2, 6 and about 24 weeks after DPC sensitization. Blood for TCR sequencing was provided by twenty-nine alopecia patients at one to four time points (pre-sensitization, 2, 6 and 24 weeks).

In the paper's terms, the time point label means: patch test 1, 2 weeks after DPC sensitization. According to the study, the label for this sample's treatment or condition signals: therapeutic diphenylcyclopropenone sensitization with weekly scalp DPC. At every patch-test visit, the blood draw took place before the patch test was put on. Eligible patients were aged 18 to 70, diagnosed with alopecia, deemed suitable for DPC therapy, and excluded if pregnant. Total RNA was extracted from unfractionated whole blood collected in Tempus Blood RNA tubes. Libraries were constructed by RACE. Instrument used: NextSeq 500. Library preparation attached unique molecular identifiers to individual cDNA molecules for quantitative, reproducible TCR counting. From each blood RNA sample, both TCR alpha and TCR beta chains were sequenced. Regarding the original processing steps: Samples had a median of roughly 91,000 TCRs, with a range from about 23,224 to 750,000. The Decombinator software suite was used to annotate the V, J and CDR3 of the TCR reads. For the PS versus PT1 abundance plots, all samples were subsampled to the same number of TCRs (28,000). Expanded TCRs were defined as absent before sensitization and observed at least eight times at the 2-week time point. The public sequencing data were trimmed at Q25 with fastp and processed into clonotypes with MiXCR by TCRdb, which kept only in-frame beta chains. Rows are combined by CDR3 protein, so each entry shows the most common genes and DNA. For this entry, the V and J calls and clone size follow TCRdb and not the study's own pipeline. For this sample the table gives around 380,000 distinct CDR3 sequences, of which around 4.8% were detected only once. Over 2% of the sample is held by the ten biggest clonotypes.

In this sample, this clonotype turned up many times. No cognate antigen has been identified for it. No base qualities exist here, and no much larger clone lies one base off it. Inclusive of the bounding cysteine and phenylalanine, the CDR3 is 14 residues long. Here the CDR3 DNA is all that survives: 42 bases in frame from base 1. V loses 3 bases at its end and J loses 8 bases; junction bases beyond the gene matches: 7. Looking up the germline V gene yields CDR1 SGDLS and CDR2 YYNGEE. Overall study outcomes, separate from this receptor: Repeated subsampling changed both the strength of the expansion versus patch-test correlation and the threshold at which that correlation became significant. A positive correlation was found between the number of PT1 expanded TCRs and patch test score, with significance reached at thresholds 8, 16 and 32 but not 4. No change with DPC sensitization was found in the number of TCRs above 1 in 1000 frequency, and no evidence of global repertoire structure alterations was found. All patients had alopecia, a presumed autoimmune disease, so their immune response might differ from that of healthy individuals. Compared with pre-sensitization or healthy control sets, expanded TCRs formed significantly more large CDR3 similarity clusters, which is consistent with antigen-driven responses.

This receptor was taken from a woman aged 50 to 65 with alopecia areata. Some clones in this sample may be carry-over from other donors' samples. Here the sequenced sample was whole blood, taken in connection with sensitization to the hapten diphenylcyclopropenone (DPC). Here the chain combines TRBV9 and TRBJ1-2, and 10 junctional nucleotides match TRBD1. The CDR3 here reads CASSEIGTGEGYTF. The nucleotide sequence reads as follows: TGTGCCAGCAGCGAGATTGGGACAGGGGAAGGCTACACCTTC.